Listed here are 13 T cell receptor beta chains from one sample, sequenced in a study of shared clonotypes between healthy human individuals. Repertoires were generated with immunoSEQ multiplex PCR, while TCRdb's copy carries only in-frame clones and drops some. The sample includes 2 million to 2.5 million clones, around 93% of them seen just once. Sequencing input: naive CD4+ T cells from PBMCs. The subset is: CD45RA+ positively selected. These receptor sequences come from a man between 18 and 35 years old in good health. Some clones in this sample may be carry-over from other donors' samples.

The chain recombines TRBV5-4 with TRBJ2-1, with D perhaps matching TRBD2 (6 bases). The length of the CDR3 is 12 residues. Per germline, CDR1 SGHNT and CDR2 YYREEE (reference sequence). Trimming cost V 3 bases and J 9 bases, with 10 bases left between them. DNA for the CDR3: TGTGCCAGCAGCTACGTGGGGGGTGAGCAGTTCTTC. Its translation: CASSYVGGEQFF.

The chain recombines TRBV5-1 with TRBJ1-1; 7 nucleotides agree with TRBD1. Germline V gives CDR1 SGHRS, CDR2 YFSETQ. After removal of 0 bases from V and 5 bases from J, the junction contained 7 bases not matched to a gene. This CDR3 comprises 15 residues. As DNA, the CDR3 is TGCGCCAGCAGCTTGGCCAACCAGGGGGGGACTGAAGCTTTCTTT. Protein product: CASSLANQGGTEAFF.

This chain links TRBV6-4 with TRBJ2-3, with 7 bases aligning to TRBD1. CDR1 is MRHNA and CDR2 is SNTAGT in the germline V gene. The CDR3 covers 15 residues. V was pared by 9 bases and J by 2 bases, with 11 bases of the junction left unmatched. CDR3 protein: CASEVQGPDTDTQYF. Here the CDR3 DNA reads TGTGCCAGTGAAGTACAGGGGCCGGACACAGATACGCAGTATTTT.

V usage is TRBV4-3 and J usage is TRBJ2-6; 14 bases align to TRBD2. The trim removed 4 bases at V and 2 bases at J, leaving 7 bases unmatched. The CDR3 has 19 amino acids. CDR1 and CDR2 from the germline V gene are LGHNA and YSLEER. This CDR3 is CASSPKGTSGSAGANVLTF. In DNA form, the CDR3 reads TGCGCCAGCAGCCCCAAGGGGACTAGCGGGAGCGCTGGGGCCAACGTCCTGACTTTC.

The CDR3 region is CAWSLGAMGTQYF. CDR3 nucleotide sequence: TGTGCCTGGAGTCTGGGGGCGATGGGAACCCAGTACTTC. This chain connects TRBV30 to TRBJ2-5; TRBD1 is a possible D gene (6 bases). From germline, CDR1 is GTSNPN and CDR2 SVGIG (reference sequence). CDR3 length equals 13 residues. V was pared by 2 bases and J by 8 bases, with 15 bases between.

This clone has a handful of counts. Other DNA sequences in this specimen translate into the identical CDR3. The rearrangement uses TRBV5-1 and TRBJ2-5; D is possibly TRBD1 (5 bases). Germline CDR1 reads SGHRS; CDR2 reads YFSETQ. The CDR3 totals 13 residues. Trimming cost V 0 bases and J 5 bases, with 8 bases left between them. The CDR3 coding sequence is TGCGCCAGCAGCTTGGGGGGCGAGGAGACCCAGTACTTC. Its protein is CASSLGGEETQYF.

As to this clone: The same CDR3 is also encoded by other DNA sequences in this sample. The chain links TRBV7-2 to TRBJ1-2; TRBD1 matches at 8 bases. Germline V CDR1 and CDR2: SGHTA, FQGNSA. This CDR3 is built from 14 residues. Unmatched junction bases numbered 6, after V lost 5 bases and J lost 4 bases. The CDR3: CASSLGQGIYGYTF. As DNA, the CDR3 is TGTGCCAGCAGCCTAGGACAGGGTATCTATGGCTACACCTTC.

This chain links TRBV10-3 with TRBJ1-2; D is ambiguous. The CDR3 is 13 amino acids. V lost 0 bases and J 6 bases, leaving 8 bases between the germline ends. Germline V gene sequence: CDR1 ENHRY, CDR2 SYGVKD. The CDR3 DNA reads TGTGCCATCAGTGAGTCAGGGCTGGATGGCTACACCTTC. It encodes CAISESGLDGYTF.

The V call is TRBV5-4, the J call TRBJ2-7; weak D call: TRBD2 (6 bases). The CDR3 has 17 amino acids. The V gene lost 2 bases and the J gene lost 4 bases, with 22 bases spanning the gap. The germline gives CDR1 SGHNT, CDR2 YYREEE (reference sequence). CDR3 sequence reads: CASSFPGLRTPDYEQYF. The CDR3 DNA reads TGTGCCAGCAGCTTTCCGGGACTCAGGACTCCTGATTACGAGCAGTACTTC. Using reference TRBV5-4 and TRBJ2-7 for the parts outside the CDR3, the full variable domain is ETGVTQSPTHLIKTRGQQVTLRCSSQSGHNTVSWYQQALGQGPQFIFQYYREEENGRGNFPPRFSGLQFPNYSSELNVNALELDDSALYLCASSFPGLRTPDYEQYFGPGTRLTVT.

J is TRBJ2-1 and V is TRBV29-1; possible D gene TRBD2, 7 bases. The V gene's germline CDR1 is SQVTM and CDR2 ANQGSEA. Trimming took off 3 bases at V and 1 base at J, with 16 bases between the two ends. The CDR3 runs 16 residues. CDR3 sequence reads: CSVDSWGRESYNEQFF. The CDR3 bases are TGCAGCGTTGACTCGTGGGGGCGGGAGTCCTACAATGAGCAGTTCTTC.

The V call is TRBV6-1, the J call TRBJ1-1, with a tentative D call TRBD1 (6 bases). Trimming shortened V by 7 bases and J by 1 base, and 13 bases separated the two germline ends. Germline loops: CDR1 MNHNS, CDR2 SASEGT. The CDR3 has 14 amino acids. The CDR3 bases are TGTGCCAGCACTATCCGGACAGAGAACACTGAAGCTTTCTTT. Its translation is CASTIRTENTEAFF.

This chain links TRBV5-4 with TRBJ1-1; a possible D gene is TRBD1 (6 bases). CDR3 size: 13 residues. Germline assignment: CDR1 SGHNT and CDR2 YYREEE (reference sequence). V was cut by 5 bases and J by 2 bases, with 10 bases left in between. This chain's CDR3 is CASSKQGNTEAFF. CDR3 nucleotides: TGTGCCAGCAGTAAACAGGGTAACACTGAAGCTTTCTTT.

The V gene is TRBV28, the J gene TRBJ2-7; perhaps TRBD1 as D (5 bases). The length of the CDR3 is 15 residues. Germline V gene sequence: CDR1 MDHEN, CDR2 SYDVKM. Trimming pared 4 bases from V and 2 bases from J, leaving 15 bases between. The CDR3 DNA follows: TGTGCCAGCAGTTCCTGGGGCAGGGCCCCCTACGAGCAGTACTTC. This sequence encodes CASSSWGRAPYEQYF.